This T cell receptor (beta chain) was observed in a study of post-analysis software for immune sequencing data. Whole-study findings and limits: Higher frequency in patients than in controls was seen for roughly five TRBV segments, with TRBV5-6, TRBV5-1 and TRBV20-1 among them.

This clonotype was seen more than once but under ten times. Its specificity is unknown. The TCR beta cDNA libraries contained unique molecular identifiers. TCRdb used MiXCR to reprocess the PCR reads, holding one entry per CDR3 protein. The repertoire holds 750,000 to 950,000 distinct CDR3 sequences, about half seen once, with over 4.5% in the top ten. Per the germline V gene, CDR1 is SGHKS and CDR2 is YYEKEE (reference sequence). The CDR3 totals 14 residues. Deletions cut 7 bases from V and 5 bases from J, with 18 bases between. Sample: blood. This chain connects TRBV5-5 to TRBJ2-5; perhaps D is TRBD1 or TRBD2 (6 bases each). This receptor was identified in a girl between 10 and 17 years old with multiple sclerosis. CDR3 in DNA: TGTGCCAGCGACCCGGAGGGGGTTGGGGAGACCCAGTACTTC. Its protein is CASDPEGVGETQYF.